The 26 T cell receptor beta chains below come from one sample, sequenced in a study of T cells in Graves' hyperthyroidism and ophthalmopathy. Amplification yielded TCR beta CDR3 regions, with RNA transcripts as the source. TCR CDR3 regions were first amplified by RT-PCR with HTBI primers. TCRdb analysed the multiplex PCR reads with MiXCR anew, one entry per CDR3 protein. The table shows about 840,000 distinct CDR3 sequences, with roughly 37% occurring only once. The source material was blood. These receptors were obtained from a man aged 18 to 29 with Graves' hyperthyroidism.

On this clonotype: A junction end diverges from the germline sequence, so it may reflect a read error. The chain employs TRBV20-1 and TRBJ2-7, with 7 nucleotides matching TRBD2. Germline loops: CDR1 DFQATT, CDR2 SNEGSKA (reference sequence). CDR3 length equals 13 residues. CDR3 protein: CSAGSGAGYGQYF. The DNA for the CDR3 is TGCAGTGCCGGATCGGGAGCGGGGTACGGGCAGTACTTC.

This chain joins TRBV5-1 and TRBJ1-1, with D possibly TRBD1 on 6 matching bases. Germline V CDR1 and CDR2: SGHRS, YFSETQ. The CDR3 has 13 amino acids. Trimming shortened V by 2 bases and J by 10 bases, and 15 bases separated the two germline ends. CDR3 bases: TGCGCCAGCAGCTTCGGGGACCCCAGGGGAGCTTTCTTT. Translation: CASSFGDPRGAFF.

This clonotype has only a few counts. A much larger clonotype is one base distant, so this may be a read error. The rearrangement links TRBV15 to TRBJ2-7; TRBD1 agrees at 9 bases. Per the germline V gene, CDR1 is LNHNV and CDR2 is YYDKDF (reference sequence). The V gene end was trimmed by 8 bases and the J gene end by 4 bases; junction bases not matched to a gene: 9. The CDR3 length is 14 residues. The CDR3 coding sequence is TGTGCCACCGGCATCCCGGGACAGGGTTACGAGCAGTACTTC. This gives the protein CATGIPGQGYEQYF.

This chain uses TRBV20-1 with TRBJ2-5; 9 positions match TRBD2. Germline loops: CDR1 DFQATT, CDR2 SNEGSKA (reference sequence). The CDR3 runs 14 residues. The junction had 7 bases not matched to a gene; V was cut back by 6 bases and J by 2 bases. CDR3 nucleotides: TGCAGTGCAAGCGGGAGGACCACTCAAGAGACCCAGTACTTC. Residues: CSASGRTTQETQYF.

Many counts were recorded for this clonotype. The gene calls are TRBV19 and TRBJ2-2, with TRBD2 matching 8 bases. The CDR3 sequence is 15 residues long. V lost 6 bases and J lost 9; bases outside the gene matches: 12. Per germline, CDR1 LNHDA and CDR2 SQIVND (reference sequence). The CDR3 loop is CASSQQASGRWELFF. CDR3 DNA: TGTGCCAGTAGCCAGCAGGCTAGCGGGCGTTGGGAGCTGTTTTTT.

The chain uses TRBV6-2 or TRBV6-3 and TRBJ2-5; the match to TRBD2 covers 14 bases. This CDR3 spans 18 amino acids. Germline V gene lookup returns CDR1 MNHEY and CDR2 SVGEGT. V was pared by 5 bases and J by 0 bases, with 8 bases of the junction left unmatched. As DNA, the CDR3 is TGTGCCAGCAGTCCGGGACTAGCGGGAGTCATGTACCAAGAGACCCAGTACTTC. Encoded protein: CASSPGLAGVMYQETQYF.

This chain joins TRBV7-9 and TRBJ2-5; perhaps TRBD1 as D (6 bases). Germline CDR1 reads SEHNR; CDR2 reads FQNEAQ (reference sequence). The V gene lost 1 base and the J gene lost 9 bases, with 9 bases spanning the gap. The CDR3 runs 12 residues. The CDR3 is CASSLGEGAQYF. The CDR3 DNA follows: TGTGCCAGCAGCTTAGGCGAGGGGGCCCAGTACTTC.

This clonotype appeared many times. The rearrangement uses TRBV29-1 and TRBJ2-7, with TRBD2 matching over 8 bases. J lost 0 bases, V lost 4 bases, and 5 bases had no gene match. The CDR3 runs to 14 residues. Looked up from germline, CDR1 is SQVTM and CDR2 is ANQGSEA. The CDR3 here is CSVAGAGGSYEQYF. The CDR3, as DNA: TGCAGCGTTGCAGGCGCGGGAGGCTCCTACGAGCAGTACTTC.

This rearrangement joins TRBV20-1 to TRBJ1-5; D may be TRBD1 (5 bases). This CDR3 has 14 residues. The V end was cut by 0 bases, the J end by 11 bases, with 17 bases between. Germline V lookup: CDR1 DFQATT, CDR2 SNEGSKA (reference sequence). CDR3 amino acids: CSAREGLLWETQHF. DNA for the CDR3: TGCAGTGCTAGAGAGGGACTTCTTTGGGAGACCCAGCATTTT.

With regard to this clonotype: One base away lies a much larger clone, so this may be a sequencing read error. DNA for the CDR3: TGTGCCAGCAGCTTAGTCAGGGCTAGGAATTCACCCCTCCACTTT. This sequence encodes CASSLVRARNSPLHF. This chain links TRBV11-2 with TRBJ1-6; a possible D gene is TRBD1 (5 bases). CDR3 length: 15 amino acids. Germline V gives CDR1 SGHAT, CDR2 FQNNGV. Trimming took off 1 base at V and 7 bases at J, with 11 bases between the two ends.

V is TRBV2 and J is TRBJ2-5, with D uncertain. Trimming shortened V by 1 base and J by 5 bases, and 11 bases separated the two germline ends. Germline CDR1 is SNHLY and CDR2 is FYNNEI. The CDR3 is 14 residues long. CDR3 residues: CASSEVDRWETQYF. The CDR3 DNA reads TGTGCCAGCAGTGAAGTCGATAGATGGGAGACCCAGTACTTC.

This rearrangement joins TRBV2 to TRBJ2-2; 9 bases match TRBD2. The length of the CDR3 is 16 residues. Trimming cost V 5 bases and J 5 bases; bases outside gene matches: 9. In germline, CDR1 is SNHLY, CDR2 FYNNEI. The CDR3 here is CASSSTLAGITGELFF. The DNA of the CDR3 is TGTGCCAGCAGTTCCACCCTAGCGGGGATAACCGGGGAGCTGTTTTTT. Using reference TRBV2 and TRBJ2-2 for the parts outside the CDR3, the full variable domain is EPEVTQTPSHQVTQMGQEVILRCVPISNHLYFYWYRQILGQKVEFLVSFYNNEISEKSEIFDDQFSVERPDGSNFTLKIRSTKLEDSAMYFCASSSTLAGITGELFFGEGSRLTVL.

This clonotype was seen a handful of times. A much larger clone differs from this one at a single base, so this may be a read error. The rearrangement links TRBV6-5 to TRBJ1-2, with 8 bases identical to TRBD1. The CDR3 has 14 residues. Germline CDR1 MNHEY, CDR2 SVGAGI. V shed 2 bases and J 3 bases; nucleotides not matched to a gene: 2. As DNA, the CDR3 is TGTGCCAGCAGTTACCCGACAGGGGACTATGGCTACACCTTC. Its protein is CASSYPTGDYGYTF.

On this clonotype itself: This may arise from a read error, as a much more abundant clone is one base away. The chain employs TRBV2 and TRBJ2-7, with TRBD1 identical over 9 bases. The CDR3 covers 15 residues. CDR1 and CDR2 from the germline V gene are SNHLY and FYNNEI. The CDR3 spells CASSETGQGFYEQHF. DNA of the CDR3: TGTGCCAGCAGTGAGACAGGACAGGGGTTCTACGAGCAGCACTTC.

The chain has TRBV10-3 and TRBJ2-7; 7 bases fit TRBD1. V lost 10 bases, J lost 5 bases, and 11 bases stayed unmatched. Germline CDR1 ENHRY, CDR2 SYGVKD. The length of the CDR3 is 13 residues. CDR3 in amino acids: CASNRDSYDEQYF. CDR3 DNA sequence: TGTGCCAGCAACCGGGACAGTTACGACGAGCAGTACTTC.

V usage is TRBV10-3 and J usage is TRBJ2-7; TRBD2 matches at 10 bases. Unmatched junction bases numbered 11, after V lost 10 bases and J lost 5 bases. Per the germline V gene, CDR1 is ENHRY and CDR2 is SYGVKD. There are 14 residues in the CDR3. The CDR3 region is CASSGGLASNEQYF. The CDR3 DNA sequence: TGTGCCAGCAGCGGGGGACTAGCGAGTAACGAGCAGTACTTC.

The J gene is TRBJ2-5, the V gene TRBV15; D uncertain. The germline V gene encodes CDR1 LNHNV and CDR2 YYDKDF (reference sequence). The ends were cut back, 3 bases at V and 5 bases at J, with 7 bases in the middle. The CDR3 is made up of 12 amino acids. For the CDR3, the DNA is TGTGCCACCAGCAGTAAAATCGAGACCCAGTACTTC. Its translation is CATSSKIETQYF.

The genes are TRBV29-1 and TRBJ1-2, with 12 bases that match TRBD1. Unmatched junction bases numbered 0, after V lost 6 bases and J lost 10 bases. CDR3 length: 10 amino acids. Germline lookup yields CDR1 SQVTM and CDR2 ANQGSEA. CDR3 DNA: TGCAGCGTGGGACAGGGGGCCTACACCTTC. Its protein product is CSVGQGAYTF.

This clonotype was detected only once. The chain recombines TRBV29-1 with TRBJ1-2; D is possibly TRBD1 (6 bases). The CDR3 spans 16 residues. Germline V lookup: CDR1 SQVTM, CDR2 ANQGSEA. The CDR3 region has the DNA TGCAGTGCTACCCGGTCTACAGGGACCCAAAACTATGGCTACACCTTC. Its protein is CSATRSTGTQNYGYTF. Using reference TRBV29-1 and TRBJ1-2 for the parts outside the CDR3, the full variable domain is SAVISQKPSRDICQRGTSLTIQCQVDSQVTMMFWYRQQPGQSLTLIATANQGSEATYESGFVIDKFPISRPNLTFSTLTVSNMSPEDSSIYLCSATRSTGTQNYGYTFGSGTRLTVV.

The rearrangement joins TRBV7-2 to TRBJ1-3; D uncertain. Per the germline V gene, CDR1 is SGHTA and CDR2 is FQGNSA. Trimming took off 1 base at V and 2 bases at J, with 9 bases between the two ends. The CDR3 runs 15 residues. CDR3 sequence reads: CASSLVDMAGNTIYF. Here the CDR3 DNA reads TGTGCCAGCAGCTTAGTTGACATGGCTGGAAACACCATATATTTT. Full variable domain (rest looked up from reference TRBV7-2 and TRBJ1-3): GAGVSQSPSNKVTEKGKDVELRCDPISGHTALYWYRQSLGQGLEFLIYFQGNSAPDKSGLPSDRFSAERTGGSVSTLTIQRTQQEDSAVYLCASSLVDMAGNTIYFGEGSWLTVV.

This chain joins TRBV3-1 and TRBJ1-5; D unresolved. The CDR3 is 14 residues long. CDR1 and CDR2 (germline): LGHDT, YNNKEL (reference sequence). V was clipped by 1 base and J by 4 bases, with 8 bases between them. The CDR3 here is CASSQASDNQPQHF. The CDR3 nucleotides read TGTGCCAGCAGCCAAGCTAGTGATAATCAGCCCCAGCATTTT.

V and J are TRBV5-1 and TRBJ2-2; D possibly corresponds to TRBD2 (6 bases). Germline V CDR1 and CDR2: SGHRS, YFSETQ. The CDR3 loop spans 14 amino acids. The V gene lost 5 bases and the J gene lost 6 bases, with 14 bases spanning the gap. CDR3 amino acids: CASSIGGASGELFF. The CDR3, as DNA: TGCGCCAGCAGTATCGGAGGGGCGTCCGGGGAGCTGTTTTTT. The full variable domain, its missing parts supplied by reference TRBV5-1 and TRBJ2-2, is KAGVTQTPRYLIKTRGQQVTLSCSPISGHRSVSWYQQTPGQGLQFLFEYFSETQRNKGNFPGRFSGRQFSNSRSEMNVSTLELGDSALYLCASSIGGASGELFFGEGSRLTVL.

This sequence joins TRBV28 and TRBJ2-6; 8 bases agree with TRBD1. The CDR3 is made up of 18 amino acids. Germline CDR1 is MDHEN and CDR2 is SYDVKM. V dropped 6 bases and J dropped 2; count of bases not matched to a gene: 12. CDR3 protein: CASSQGAGGAAGANVLTF. The CDR3 coding sequence is TGTGCCAGCAGCCAAGGGGCAGGGGGCGCTGCTGGGGCCAACGTCCTGACTTTC.

This chain links TRBV29-1 with TRBJ1-1; 7 bases align to TRBD1. The germline V gene has CDR1 SQVTM and CDR2 ANQGSEA. This CDR3 is 15 amino acids long. Losses at the gene ends were 2 bases for V and 4 bases for J; bases not matched to a gene: 10. CDR3: CSVESVNRGPTEAFF. The CDR3 nucleotides read TGCAGCGTTGAAAGTGTAAACAGGGGTCCCACTGAAGCTTTCTTT.

V and J are TRBV5-6 and TRBJ2-7; D is undetermined. CDR3 size: 13 residues. V was pared by 3 bases and J by 4 bases, with 11 bases between. Germline V lookup: CDR1 SGHDT, CDR2 YYEEEE. The CDR3 DNA is TGTGCCAGCAGCTCAAGAAGATTGTACGAGCAGTACTTC. Amino acids: CASSSRRLYEQYF.

The chain has TRBV11-2 and TRBJ2-7; no reliable D call. The CDR3 runs 14 residues. The V gene lost 6 bases and the J gene lost 7 bases, with 19 bases spanning the gap. Germline V gene sequence: CDR1 SGHAT, CDR2 FQNNGV. For the CDR3, the DNA is TGTGCCAGCAGTTTCGGCGGCGGACCCGGGGAGCAGTACTTC. Encoded protein: CASSFGGGPGEQYF. Full variable domain (remainder filled in from reference TRBV11-2 and TRBJ2-7): EAGVAQSPRYKIIEKRQSVAFWCNPISGHATLYWYQQILGQGPKLLIQFQNNGVVDDSQLPKDRFSAERLKGVDSTLKIQPAKLEDSAVYLCASSFGGGPGEQYFGPGTRLTVT.